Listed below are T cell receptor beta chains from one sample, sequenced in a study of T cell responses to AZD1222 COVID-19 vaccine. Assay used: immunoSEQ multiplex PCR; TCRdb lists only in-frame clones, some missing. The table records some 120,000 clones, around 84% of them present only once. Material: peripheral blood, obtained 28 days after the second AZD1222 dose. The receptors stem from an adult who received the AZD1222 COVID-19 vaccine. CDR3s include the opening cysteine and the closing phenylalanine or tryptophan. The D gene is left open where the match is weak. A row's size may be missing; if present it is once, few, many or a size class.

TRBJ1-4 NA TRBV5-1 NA CASSPLWNEKLFF TGCGCCAGCAGCCCCTTGTGGAATGAAAAACTGTTTTTT
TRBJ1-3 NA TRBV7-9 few CASRPAGNRNTIYF TGTGCCAGCCGCCCAGCGGGGAACAGGAACACCATATATTTT
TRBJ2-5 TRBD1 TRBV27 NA CASRRQGQETQYF TGTGCCAGCAGACGACAGGGGCAAGAGACCCAGTACTTC
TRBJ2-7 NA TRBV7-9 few CASSLGVYEQYF TGTGCCAGCAGCTTAGGAGTCTACGAGCAGTACTTC
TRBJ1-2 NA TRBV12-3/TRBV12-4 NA CASSFGVDYGYTF TGTGCCAGCAGTTTTGGGGTAGACTATGGCTACACCTTC
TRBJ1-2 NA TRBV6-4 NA CASKNRNSDGYTF TGTGCCAGCAAAAACAGGAACTCCGATGGCTACACCTTC
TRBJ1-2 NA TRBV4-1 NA CASSHPAANYGYTF TGCGCCAGCAGCCACCCCGCAGCTAACTATGGCTACACCTTC
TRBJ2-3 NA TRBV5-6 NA CASSGIMQGPDTQYF TGTGCCAGCAGCGGAATCATGCAGGGGCCAGATACGCAGTATTTT
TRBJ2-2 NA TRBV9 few CASSAGTPTGELFF TGTGCCAGCAGCGCCGGGACACCAACCGGGGAGCTGTTTTTT
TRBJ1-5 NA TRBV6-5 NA CASKQGMTYDQPQHF TGTGCCAGTAAACAGGGAATGACCTACGATCAGCCCCAGCATTTT
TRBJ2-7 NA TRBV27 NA CASSRDPGYEQYF TGTGCCAGCAGTCGGGACCCAGGGTACGAGCAGTACTTC
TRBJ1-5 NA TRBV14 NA CASSQDRGIGPLVQPQHF TGTGCCAGCAGCCAAGATCGAGGTATAGGGCCCCTGGTGCAGCCCCAGCATTTT
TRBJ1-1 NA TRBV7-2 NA CASSLATYTANTEAFF TGTGCCAGCAGCTTAGCTACTTATACCGCGAACACTGAAGCTTTCTTT
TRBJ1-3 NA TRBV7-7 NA CASSLSANSGNTIYF TGTGCTAGCAGCTTAAGCGCTAACTCTGGAAACACCATATATTTT
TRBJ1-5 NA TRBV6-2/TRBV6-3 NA CASSYAGDSNQPQHF TGTGCCAGCAGTTACGCGGGGGACAGCAATCAGCCCCAGCATTTT
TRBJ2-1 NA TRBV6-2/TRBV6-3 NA CASSAGLPRSNEQFF TGTGCCAGCAGTGCCGGACTTCCACGTTCCAATGAGCAGTTCTTC
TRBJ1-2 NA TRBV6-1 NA CASSEISGGYTF TGTGCCAGCAGTGAAATTAGCGGTGGCTACACCTTC
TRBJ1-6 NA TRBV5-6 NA CASSLWQGNSPLHF TGTGCCAGCAGCTTGTGGCAGGGAAATTCACCCCTCCACTTT
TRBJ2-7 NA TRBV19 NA CASSSIEGTSYEQYF TGTGCCAGTTCCTCCATTGAGGGGACCTCCTACGAGCAGTACTTC
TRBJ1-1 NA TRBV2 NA CASSEEGWGFEAFF TGTGCCAGCAGTGAAGAGGGATGGGGATTCGAAGCTTTCTTT
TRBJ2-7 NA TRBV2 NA CASKPMGPYEQYF TGTGCCAGCAAACCTATGGGGCCCTACGAGCAGTACTTC
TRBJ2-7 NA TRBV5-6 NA CASSPPGGSYEQYF TGTGCCAGCAGCCCCCCCGGGGGATCCTACGAGCAGTACTTC
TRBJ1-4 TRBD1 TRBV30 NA CAWSGTGGLGEKLFF TGTGCCTGGAGTGGGACAGGGGGCCTTGGTGAAAAACTGTTTTTT
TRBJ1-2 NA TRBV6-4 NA CASSDSKGGDHTF TGTGCCAGCAGTGACTCGAAGGGTGGGGACCACACCTTC
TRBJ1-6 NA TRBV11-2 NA CASSSSPSPLHF TGTGCCAGCAGCTCTAGCCCTTCACCCCTCCACTTT
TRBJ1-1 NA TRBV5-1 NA CASSLSGDTEAFF TGCGCCAGCAGCTTATCGGGGGACACTGAAGCTTTCTTT
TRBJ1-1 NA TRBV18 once CASSPRQGKIDEAFF TGTGCCAGCTCACCACGCCAGGGGAAGATAGATGAAGCTTTCTTT
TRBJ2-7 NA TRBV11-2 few CASSLGGARYEQYF TGTGCCAGCAGCTTAGGGGGGGCCAGGTACGAGCAGTACTTC
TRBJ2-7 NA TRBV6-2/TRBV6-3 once CASSYGGGAYEQYF TGTGCCAGCAGTTACGGAGGGGGCGCCTACGAGCAGTACTTC
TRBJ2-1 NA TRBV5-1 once CASRWSDNEQFF TGCGCCAGCAGATGGTCAGACAATGAGCAGTTCTTC
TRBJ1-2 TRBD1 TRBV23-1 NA CASSHPRVRDSYGYTF TGCGCCAGCAGTCATCCCAGGGTGAGGGACAGCTATGGCTACACCTTC
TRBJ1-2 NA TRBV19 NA CASSIQGFSGGYTF TGTGCCAGTAGTATTCAAGGTTTCTCGGGTGGCTACACCTTC
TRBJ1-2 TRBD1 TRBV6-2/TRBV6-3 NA CASSLTGEAYGYTF TGTGCCAGCAGCTTAACAGGGGAAGCCTATGGCTACACCTTC
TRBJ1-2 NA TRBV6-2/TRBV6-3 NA CASSYSNYGYTF TGTGCCAGCAGTTACTCGAACTATGGCTACACCTTC
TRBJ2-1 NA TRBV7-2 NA CASSSPAPRGGSVDEQFF TGTGCCAGCAGCTCCCCCGCTCCCCGCGGGGGCTCGGTCGATGAGCAGTTCTTC
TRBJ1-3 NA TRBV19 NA CASSGTANSGNTIYF TGTGCCAGTAGTGGGACTGCCAACTCTGGAAACACCATATATTTT
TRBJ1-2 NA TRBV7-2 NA CASSFRVNYGYTF TGTGCCAGCAGCTTCAGGGTTAACTATGGCTACACCTTC
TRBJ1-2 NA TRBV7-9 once CASSSEEGRINGYTF TGTGCCAGCAGCTCGGAAGAGGGCAGGATTAATGGCTACACCTTC
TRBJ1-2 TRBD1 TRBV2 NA CASRDRGPNGYTF TGTGCCAGCAGAGACAGGGGGCCGAATGGCTACACCTTC
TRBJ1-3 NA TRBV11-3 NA CASSLAGTGNTIYF TGTGCCAGCAGCTTAGCGGGAACTGGAAACACCATATATTTT
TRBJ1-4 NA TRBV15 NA CATSGTLGKLFF TGTGCCACCAGCGGGACGTTGGGTAAACTGTTTTTT
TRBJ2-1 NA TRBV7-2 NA CASSLDGTYNEQFF TGTGCCAGCAGCTTAGACGGAACCTACAATGAGCAGTTCTTC
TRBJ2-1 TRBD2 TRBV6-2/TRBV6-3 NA CASSSSGGVEQFF TGTGCCAGCAGTTCTAGCGGGGGGGTTGAGCAGTTCTTC
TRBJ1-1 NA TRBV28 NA CASSFPGHLTEAFF TGTGCCAGCAGTTTCCCGGGCCACTTAACTGAAGCTTTCTTT
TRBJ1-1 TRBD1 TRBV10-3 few CAIKDRDTEAFF TGTGCCATCAAGGACAGGGACACTGAAGCTTTCTTT
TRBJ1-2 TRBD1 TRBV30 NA CAWTPTGNGYTF TGTGCCTGGACCCCGACAGGGAATGGCTACACCTTC
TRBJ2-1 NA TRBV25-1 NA CASSELPGQSESYNEQFF TGTGCCAGCAGTGAATTACCCGGACAGAGCGAATCCTACAATGAGCAGTTCTTC
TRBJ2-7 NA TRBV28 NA CASSLLGEVVGSYEQYF TGTGCCAGCAGTTTACTCGGGGAGGTAGTCGGCTCCTACGAGCAGTACTTC
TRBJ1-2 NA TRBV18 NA CASSPGAGQGYTF TGTGCCAGCTCACCAGGGGCAGGGCAAGGCTACACCTTC
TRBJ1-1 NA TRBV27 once CASSWGNTEAFF TGTGCCAGCAGTTGGGGGAACACTGAAGCTTTCTTT
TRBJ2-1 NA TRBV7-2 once CASSPRQSLRGNEQFF TGTGCCAGCAGCCCAAGACAGAGTCTGAGGGGGAATGAGCAGTTCTTC
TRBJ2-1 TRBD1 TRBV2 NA CASSADRERNEQFF TGTGCCAGCAGTGCCGACAGGGAAAGGAATGAGCAGTTCTTC
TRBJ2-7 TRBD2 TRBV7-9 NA CASSTSAGATEQYF TGTGCCAGCAGCACTTCAGCGGGGGCGACCGAGCAGTACTTC